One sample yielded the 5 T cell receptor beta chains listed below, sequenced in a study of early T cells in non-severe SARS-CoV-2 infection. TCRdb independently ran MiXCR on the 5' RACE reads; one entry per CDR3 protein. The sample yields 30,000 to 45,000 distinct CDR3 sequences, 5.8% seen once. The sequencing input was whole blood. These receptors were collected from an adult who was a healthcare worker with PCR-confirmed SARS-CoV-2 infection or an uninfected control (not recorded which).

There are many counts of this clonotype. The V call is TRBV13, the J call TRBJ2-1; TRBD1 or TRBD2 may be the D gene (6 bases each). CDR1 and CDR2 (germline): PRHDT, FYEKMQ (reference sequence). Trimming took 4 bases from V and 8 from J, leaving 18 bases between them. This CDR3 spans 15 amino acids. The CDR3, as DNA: TGTGCCAGCAGCTCTACAGGGAGGCTTAGATATGAGCAGTTCTTC. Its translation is CASSSTGRLRYEQFF.

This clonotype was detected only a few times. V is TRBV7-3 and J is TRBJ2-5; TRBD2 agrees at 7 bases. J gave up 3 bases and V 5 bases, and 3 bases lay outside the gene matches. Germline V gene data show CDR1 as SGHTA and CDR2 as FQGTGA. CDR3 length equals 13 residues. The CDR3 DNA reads TGTGCCAGCAGCCCTGGACTAGAAGAGACCCAGTACTTC. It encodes CASSPGLEETQYF.

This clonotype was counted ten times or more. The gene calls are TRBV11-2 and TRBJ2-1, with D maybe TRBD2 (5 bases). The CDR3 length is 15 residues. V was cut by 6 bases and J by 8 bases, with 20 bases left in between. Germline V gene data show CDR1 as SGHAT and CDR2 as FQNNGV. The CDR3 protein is CASSWAMGSTYEQFF. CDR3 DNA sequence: TGTGCCAGCAGTTGGGCGATGGGGAGTACATATGAGCAGTTCTTC.

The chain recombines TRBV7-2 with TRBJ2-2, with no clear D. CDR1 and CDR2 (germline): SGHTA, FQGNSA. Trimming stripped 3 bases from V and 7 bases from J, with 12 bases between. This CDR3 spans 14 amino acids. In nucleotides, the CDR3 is TGTGCCAGCAGCTTCGACCCCTTGAGCGGGGAGCTGTTTTTT. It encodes CASSFDPLSGELFF.

CDR3 in DNA: TGTGCCAGCAGCTCCTGGGTCGGGTTAGAAGCGTCCTACAATGAGCAGTTCTTC. This gives the protein CASSSWVGLEASYNEQFF. This chain joins TRBV7-6 and TRBJ2-1; no clear D. The CDR3 extends over 18 amino acids. Trimming took off 4 bases at V and 1 base at J, with 20 bases between the two ends. Germline lookup yields CDR1 SGHVS and CDR2 FNYEAQ.